The table lists the clone carrying this TCR beta chain with a few counts. CDR1 is ENHRY and CDR2 is SYGVKD in the germline V gene. V trimming: 10 bases; J trimming: 1 base; junction bases outside the gene matches: 6. The CDR3 sequence is 14 residues long. Only in-frame clones appear in the TCRdb table, and some are missing; sequencing was by immunoSEQ multiplex PCR. The sample lists 45,000 to 60,000 clones; 90% were seen once. The entry originates in a study of T cell changes during pregnancy in multiple sclerosis. This receptor was taken from a female donor with multiple sclerosis, enrolled in a pregnancy study. The chain recombines TRBV10-3 with TRBJ1-1; 10 nucleotides line up with TRBD1. Sequences were derived from CD8+ T cells from peripheral blood mononuclear cells, sampled before pregnancy. Here the CDR3 DNA reads TGTGCCACCGGGACAGGGGATACGAACACTGAAGCTTTCTTT. This translates into CATGTGDTNTEAFF.